This paragraph reports one TCR beta chain. As yet, its antigen is unknown. Method: immunoSEQ multiplex PCR; TCRdb's copy keeps in-frame clones and lacks some. Here the sample spans about 120,000 clones, 80% to 95% being singletons. Germline CDR1 reads PRHDT; CDR2 reads FYEKMQ (reference sequence). Unmatched junction bases numbered 4, after V lost 4 bases and J lost 0 bases. The CDR3 is 17 amino acids. The sample comes from a study of T cell repertoires and HLA-DP antigens. Findings of the study overall: Average cumulative frequency of previously undetected clones was about 36% against one allele and more than 50% against the other.

The specimen was CD4+ T cells from PBMCs. The chain uses TRBV13 and TRBJ2-2; TRBD2 matches at 11 bases. This TCR came from a young woman in good health and CMV-seronegative. The CDR3 nucleotides read TGTGCCAGCAGCTCCAGACTAGCGGGATCGAACACCGGGGAGCTGTTTTTT. Its protein product is CASSSRLAGSNTGELFF.